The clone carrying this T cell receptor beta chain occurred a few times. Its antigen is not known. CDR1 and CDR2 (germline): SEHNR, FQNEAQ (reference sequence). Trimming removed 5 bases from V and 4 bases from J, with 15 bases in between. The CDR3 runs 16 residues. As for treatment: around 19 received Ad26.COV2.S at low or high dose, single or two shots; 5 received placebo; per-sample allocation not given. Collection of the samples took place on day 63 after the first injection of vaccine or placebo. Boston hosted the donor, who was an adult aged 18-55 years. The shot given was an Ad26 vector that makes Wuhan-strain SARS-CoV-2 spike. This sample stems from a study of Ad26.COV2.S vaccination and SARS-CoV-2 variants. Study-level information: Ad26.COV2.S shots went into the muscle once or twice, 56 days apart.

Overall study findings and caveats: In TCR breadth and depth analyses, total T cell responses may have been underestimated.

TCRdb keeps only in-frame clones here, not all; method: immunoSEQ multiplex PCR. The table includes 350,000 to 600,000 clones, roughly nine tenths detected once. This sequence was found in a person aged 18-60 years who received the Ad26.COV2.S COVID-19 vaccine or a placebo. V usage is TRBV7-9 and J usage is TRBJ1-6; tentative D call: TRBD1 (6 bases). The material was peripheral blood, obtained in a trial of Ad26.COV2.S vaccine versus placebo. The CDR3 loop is CASSTGQGFYNSPLHF. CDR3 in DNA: TGTGCCAGCAGCACCGGGCAGGGGTTTTATAATTCACCCCTCCACTTT.